The rows below give T cell receptor beta chains drawn from one sample of a study of Graves' ophthalmopathy and Graves' hyperthyroidism. A single record per CDR3 protein comes from TCRdb applying MiXCR to the multiplex PCR reads. This table has about 660,000 distinct CDR3 sequences, roughly 39% appearing once. Sequencing input: peripheral blood. The receptors shown here come from an adult man with Graves' ophthalmopathy. CDR3s include the opening cysteine and the closing phenylalanine or tryptophan. A D gene is named only where the DNA matches it firmly. The listing skips clone size in some rows; elsewhere it reads once, few, many or a size class.

v_call: TRBV6-1
j_call: TRBJ1-3
clone_size: NA
d_call: NA
cdr3_nt: TGTGCCAGCAGTGAATTCGGGCGGGGAAGAACTGGAAACACCATATATTTT
cdr3_aa: CASSEFGRGRTGNTIYF

v_call: TRBV6-6
j_call: TRBJ1-1
clone_size: many
d_call: NA
cdr3_nt: TGTGCCAGCAGTTTCTCAACAACAGGGAACACTGAAGCTTTCTTT
cdr3_aa: CASSFSTTGNTEAFF

v_call: TRBV5-6
j_call: TRBJ1-1
clone_size: NA
d_call: TRBD1
cdr3_nt: TGTGCCAGCAGCCAGACAGGGAGTCAAGCTTTCTTT
cdr3_aa: CASSQTGSQAFF

v_call: TRBV29-1
j_call: TRBJ2-7
clone_size: many
d_call: TRBD1
cdr3_nt: TGCAGCGGCCGACAGGGCTACGAGCAGTACTTC
cdr3_aa: CSGRQGYEQYF

v_call: TRBV10-3
j_call: TRBJ1-1
clone_size: many
d_call: NA
cdr3_nt: TGTGCCAGCAGCGAAACAGGGTCGACTGAAGCTTTCTTT
cdr3_aa: CASSETGSTEAFF

v_call: TRBV29-1
j_call: TRBJ1-4
clone_size: NA
d_call: NA
cdr3_nt: TGCAGCGTTGAAGGGGCGAATAGGCTACATGAAAAACTGTTTTTT
cdr3_aa: CSVEGANRLHEKLFF

v_call: TRBV2
j_call: TRBJ2-7
clone_size: many
d_call: NA
cdr3_nt: TGTGCCAGCAGTGAAGCCCCGGCGGGTTACGAGCAGTACTTC
cdr3_aa: CASSEAPAGYEQYF

v_call: TRBV7-2
j_call: TRBJ2-4
clone_size: NA
d_call: NA
cdr3_nt: TGTGCCAGCAGCGAAACCGGGACGGGAAACATTCAGTACTTC
cdr3_aa: CASSETGTGNIQYF

v_call: TRBV7-2
j_call: TRBJ2-7
clone_size: many
d_call: NA
cdr3_nt: TGTGCCAGCAGCTTAGGGGGAGTCTACGAGCAGTACTTC
cdr3_aa: CASSLGGVYEQYF

v_call: TRBV4-1
j_call: TRBJ2-5
clone_size: NA
d_call: TRBD2
cdr3_nt: TGCGCCAGCAGCCGAAGTACGGGACTAGCGGGAGGCGGTATCATAGAGACCCAGGACTTC
cdr3_aa: CASSRSTGLAGGGIIETQDF

v_call: TRBV6-1
j_call: TRBJ1-4
clone_size: NA
d_call: NA
cdr3_nt: TGTGCCAGCACAGGATCTTTATTTACTAATAAAAAACTGTTTTTT
cdr3_aa: CASTGSLFTNKKLFF

v_call: TRBV29-1
j_call: TRBJ1-2
clone_size: NA
d_call: NA
cdr3_nt: TGCAGCGTTGACGGAGTCAGGGAGAGCTATGGCTACACCTTC
cdr3_aa: CSVDGVRESYGYTF

v_call: TRBV19
j_call: TRBJ1-5
clone_size: few
d_call: TRBD1
cdr3_nt: TGTGCCAGCAGGTCCACAGGGGGAGGCAATCAGCCCCAGCATTTT
cdr3_aa: CASRSTGGGNQPQHF

v_call: TRBV12-3/TRBV12-4
j_call: TRBJ1-2
clone_size: few
d_call: NA
cdr3_nt: TGTGCCAGCAGTTTAGGGGCGGAGGACTATGGCTACACCTTC
cdr3_aa: CASSLGAEDYGYTF

v_call: TRBV14
j_call: TRBJ1-5
clone_size: many
d_call: NA
cdr3_nt: TGTGCCAGCAGCCGCAATCGGGATCAGCCCCAGCATTTT
cdr3_aa: CASSRNRDQPQHF

v_call: TRBV29-1
j_call: TRBJ1-2
clone_size: NA
d_call: NA
cdr3_nt: TGCAGCGATGAAGTCCAGGCAGGGAGCAGCGGCCACACCTTC
cdr3_aa: CSDEVQAGSSGHTF

v_call: TRBV15
j_call: TRBJ1-4
clone_size: many
d_call: NA
cdr3_nt: TGTGCCACCAGCAGATACAGGGCGGGAACTAATGAAAAACTGTTTTTT
cdr3_aa: CATSRYRAGTNEKLFF

v_call: TRBV2
j_call: TRBJ2-5
clone_size: NA
d_call: NA
cdr3_nt: TGTGCCAGCTCACCACTTTATGGAGAGACCCAGTACTTC
cdr3_aa: CASSPLYGETQYF

v_call: TRBV9
j_call: TRBJ1-2
clone_size: many
d_call: NA
cdr3_nt: TGTGCCAGCAGCCGAGACCGGGACACGGGCTACACCTTC
cdr3_aa: CASSRDRDTGYTF

v_call: TRBV11-2
j_call: TRBJ2-5
clone_size: many
d_call: TRBD2
cdr3_nt: TGTGCCAGCAGCCCCGCCGGCGGGGGGACGGGGGAGACCCAGTACTTC
cdr3_aa: CASSPAGGGTGETQYF

v_call: TRBV9
j_call: TRBJ2-5
clone_size: many
d_call: NA
cdr3_nt: TGTGCCAGCAGCGTAACATCCGGGGGCGAGACCCAGTACTTC
cdr3_aa: CASSVTSGGETQYF

v_call: TRBV20-1
j_call: TRBJ1-1
clone_size: many
d_call: NA
cdr3_nt: TGCAGTGCTAGAGAGGGGACCCTTGACACTGAAGCTTTCTTT
cdr3_aa: CSAREGTLDTEAFF

v_call: TRBV7-9
j_call: TRBJ1-4
clone_size: many
d_call: TRBD1
cdr3_nt: TGTGCCAGCAGCTCGGGACAGCTAAATGAAAAACTGTTTTTT
cdr3_aa: CASSSGQLNEKLFF